The next 2 T cell receptor beta chains were all read from a single sample in a study of technical replicates of blood from several donors. TCRdb keeps only in-frame clones here, not all; method: immunoSEQ multiplex PCR. The sample shows around 61,000 clones, 75% to 90% of them seen only once. The specimen sequenced was PBMCs. The origin of the receptors is a human donor in good health. Some clones in this sample may be carry-over from other donors' samples.

The chain is built from TRBV4-3 and TRBJ2-7; 10 positions match TRBD1. Germline values: CDR1 LGHNA, CDR2 YSLEER. V lost 3 bases to trimming and J lost 4 bases; unmatched junction nucleotides: 6. The CDR3 length is 15 residues. In nucleotides, the CDR3 is TGCGCCAGCAGCCAGGACAGGGGGAGGTCGTACGAGCAGTACTTC. Amino acid sequence: CASSQDRGRSYEQYF.

Written as DNA, the CDR3 is TGTGCCACCAGCAGAGACCGCGGAATTAACTATGGCTACACCTTC. Its translation is CATSRDRGINYGYTF. The chain combines TRBV15 with TRBJ1-2; D is unresolved. Trimming stripped 0 bases from V and 1 base from J, with 9 bases between. This CDR3 spans 15 amino acids. The V gene's germline CDR1 is LNHNV and CDR2 YYDKDF (reference sequence).